The 18 T cell receptor beta chains below were found in one sample sequenced in a study of T-cell reconstitution after alpha-beta-depleted transplantation in children. Construction of the TCRbeta library involved unique molecular identifiers. TCRdb ran MiXCR on the PCR reads and lists one entry per CDR3 protein. The sample consists of 200,000 to 250,000 distinct CDR3 sequences, roughly 6.6% of them appearing once. Sequencing was performed on PBMCs, taken before TCRalphabeta/CD19-depleted stem cell transplant. These receptor sequences come from a boy younger than 10 with acute lymphoblastic leukemia, due to receive a stem cell transplant.

There are many counts of this clonotype. The rearrangement links TRBV11-2 to TRBJ2-2, with 13 positions matching TRBD2. CDR1 is SGHAT and CDR2 is FQNNGV in the germline V gene. The junction had 4 bases not matched to a gene; V was cut back by 5 bases and J by 7 bases. This CDR3 comprises 15 residues. The CDR3 sequence is CASSTSGGAIGELFF. CDR3 DNA: TGTGCCAGCAGCACTAGCGGGGGGGCCATCGGGGAGCTGTTTTTT.

This clonotype has at least ten counts. This chain's CDR3 is CSVEDLNLGEDRGTDTQYF. For the CDR3, the DNA is TGCAGCGTTGAAGATCTAAATTTGGGGGAGGACAGGGGCACAGATACGCAGTATTTT. The rearrangement uses TRBV29-1 and TRBJ2-3; 8 nucleotides match TRBD1. The V segment lost 0 bases and the J segment 1 base; nucleotides outside the gene matches: 15. Per the germline V gene, CDR1 is SQVTM and CDR2 is ANQGSEA. CDR3 size: 19 residues.

The sample holds many counts of this clonotype. CDR3 in amino acids: CASSFTRGLSEQFF. The CDR3 DNA reads TGTGCCAGCAGTTTTACCAGGGGGCTGAGTGAGCAGTTCTTC. The chain has TRBV6-2 or TRBV6-3 and TRBJ2-1; TRBD1 agrees at 8 bases. The ends lost 4 bases at V and 9 bases at J; junction bases unmatched: 8. Germline CDR1 and CDR2: MNHEY and SVGEGT. CDR3 length equals 14 residues.

This chain connects TRBV20-1 to TRBJ2-7, with D maybe TRBD2 (5 bases). Trimming removed 3 bases at V and 0 bases at J, with 9 bases between. Germline V CDR1 and CDR2: DFQATT, SNEGSKA (reference sequence). This CDR3 is 13 amino acids long. This CDR3 is CSAREVSSYEQYF. The CDR3 DNA is TGCAGTGCTAGGGAGGTCAGCTCCTACGAGCAGTACTTC.

This chain uses TRBV15 with TRBJ2-7; 10 nucleotides align to TRBD2. The V gene's germline CDR1 is LNHNV and CDR2 YYDKDF (reference sequence). This CDR3 region has 14 residues. Losses at the gene ends were 0 bases for V and 4 bases for J; bases not matched to a gene: 0. CDR3 in DNA: TGTGCCACCAGCAGAGAAGCGGGGGGGTACGAGCAGTACTTC. Translation gives CATSREAGGYEQYF. Looking up the rest from reference TRBV15 and TRBJ2-7 gives the full variable domain: DAMVIQNPRYQVTQFGKPVTLSCSQTLNHNVMYWYQQKSSQAPKLLFHYYDKDFNNEADTPDNFQSRRPNTSFCFLDIRSPGLGDTAMYLCATSREAGGYEQYFGPGTRLTVT.

The rearrangement joins TRBV5-5 to TRBJ2-7; D possibly corresponds to TRBD2 (5 bases). The germline CDR1 and CDR2 sequences are SGHKS and YYEKEE (reference sequence). There are 15 residues in the CDR3. Trimming stripped 2 bases from V and 5 bases from J, with 17 bases between. This chain's CDR3 is CASSFLVRAYDEQYF. The CDR3 DNA follows: TGTGCCAGCAGCTTTCTCGTGCGGGCCTACGACGAGCAGTACTTC.

This clonotype was observed a handful of times. CDR3 coding DNA: TGTGCCAGCAGCCCGCAGAGTGGGGGACTAGCGGGGGGTAATACGCAGTATTTT. This gives the protein CASSPQSGGLAGGNTQYF. The V call is TRBV11-2, the J call TRBJ2-3, with TRBD2 identical over 15 bases. CDR3 length: 18 amino acids. V lost 5 bases and J lost 7; bases outside the gene matches: 13. Germline V gene lookup returns CDR1 SGHAT and CDR2 FQNNGV.

This clonotype was seen ten or more times. V is TRBV12-3 or TRBV12-4 and J is TRBJ2-1; D is unclear. The CDR3 has 14 amino acids. Between the trimmed V and J ends, which lost 1 base and 5 bases, there was a span of 9 bases. The CDR3 is CASSLVPGDNEQFF. The CDR3 DNA follows: TGTGCCAGCAGTTTAGTCCCAGGTGACAATGAGCAGTTCTTC.

V is TRBV7-9 and J is TRBJ2-1; perhaps TRBD2 as D (6 bases). With 1 base removed from V and 12 bases from J, the gap between germline ends came to 13 bases. The CDR3 is 13 amino acids. The germline V gene has CDR1 SEHNR and CDR2 FQNEAQ (reference sequence). CDR3 coding DNA: TGTGCCAGCAGCTTAGGATACGGAGCGGGGCAGTTCTTC. The encoded protein is CASSLGYGAGQFF.

Turning to this clonotype: With a much larger clone just one base away, this may be a read error. The rearrangement uses TRBV12-3 or TRBV12-4 and TRBJ2-4; no definite D call. Trimming removed 6 bases at V and 0 bases at J, with 9 bases between. The CDR3 covers 14 residues. This CDR3 is CASRTWGAKNIQYF. The CDR3 nucleotides read TGTGCCAGCAGGACATGGGGAGCCAAAAACATTCAGTACTTC.

Comment on this clonotype: At one boundary the junction diverges from the germline segment, which might be a read error. The gene calls are TRBV12-3 or TRBV12-4 and TRBJ1-5; D remains ambiguous. The CDR3 length is 15 residues. CDR3 DNA sequence: TGTGCCTGCAGTCCGGACGGTTTGAGCAATCAGCCCCAGCATTTT. Translation: CACSPDGLSNQPQHF.

In its sample, this clonotype was seen a few times. The rearrangement joins TRBV10-3 to TRBJ2-7; 11 nucleotides align to TRBD2. Germline-derived CDR1 and CDR2 are ENHRY and SYGVKD. The CDR3 totals 16 residues. V trimming: 4 bases; J trimming: 4 bases; junction bases outside the gene matches: 9. Written as DNA, the CDR3 is TGTGCCATCAGTGCGGCTAGCGGGGGGCCCCCTTACGAGCAGTACTTC. Its protein product is CAISAASGGPPYEQYF.

This clonotype has at least ten counts. This rearrangement joins TRBV20-1 to TRBJ2-7; 10 bases fit TRBD1. From germline, CDR1 is DFQATT and CDR2 SNEGSKA (reference sequence). The V gene end was trimmed by 6 bases and the J gene end by 5 bases; junction bases not matched to a gene: 10. The CDR3 runs 14 residues. The CDR3 DNA sequence: TGCAGTGCAAACCTGGGCGGGACAGGGGACGAGCAGTACTTC. Its translation is CSANLGGTGDEQYF.

The sample holds many counts of this clonotype. This chain connects TRBV7-2 to TRBJ2-5; 7 bases fit TRBD1. Per germline, CDR1 SGHTA and CDR2 FQGNSA. With V trimmed by 4 bases and J by 4 bases, 6 bases remained unmatched. The CDR3 totals 14 residues. The CDR3 sequence is CASSSDRARETQYF. In DNA form, the CDR3 reads TGTGCCAGCAGCTCTGACAGGGCCCGAGAGACCCAGTACTTC.

The table lists this clonotype with many counts. This chain joins TRBV28 and TRBJ1-2; TRBD1 agrees at 8 bases. This CDR3 is built from 13 residues. Looked up from germline, CDR1 is MDHEN and CDR2 is SYDVKM. V shed 4 bases and J 7 bases; nucleotides not matched to a gene: 5. CDR3 sequence (DNA): TGTGCCAGCAGTTCCGACAGGGGAGGTGGCTACACCTTC. This gives the protein CASSSDRGGGYTF.

The chain employs TRBV6-1 and TRBJ2-2; the match to TRBD1 covers 7 bases. Trimming cost V 6 bases and J 3 bases; bases outside gene matches: 7. Germline CDR1 is MNHNS and CDR2 is SASEGT. The CDR3 is 15 amino acids. The CDR3 reads CASRTQGLDTGELFF. The CDR3 DNA reads TGTGCCAGCAGAACACAGGGGTTGGACACCGGGGAGCTGTTTTTT.

This clonotype was seen at least ten times. The chain links TRBV7-2 to TRBJ2-1; 9 nucleotides line up with TRBD2. This CDR3 has 15 residues. CDR1 SGHTA and CDR2 FQGNSA come from the germline V gene. V lost 1 base, J lost 8 bases, and 6 bases stayed unmatched. CDR3 nucleotides: TGTGCCAGCAGCTTAGAGGGTAGCGGGAGTGATGAGCAGTTCTTC. Amino acid sequence: CASSLEGSGSDEQFF.

This clonotype appeared many times. The gene calls are TRBV5-1 and TRBJ2-7, with 11 positions matching TRBD2. After removal of 2 bases from V and 7 bases from J, the junction contained 11 bases not matched to a gene. CDR1 is SGHRS and CDR2 is YFSETQ in the germline V gene. The CDR3 runs 16 residues. The CDR3 loop reads CASSLTSLAGEEEQYF. The CDR3 DNA reads as TGCGCCAGCAGCTTAACTTCACTAGCGGGGGAAGAAGAGCAGTACTTC.